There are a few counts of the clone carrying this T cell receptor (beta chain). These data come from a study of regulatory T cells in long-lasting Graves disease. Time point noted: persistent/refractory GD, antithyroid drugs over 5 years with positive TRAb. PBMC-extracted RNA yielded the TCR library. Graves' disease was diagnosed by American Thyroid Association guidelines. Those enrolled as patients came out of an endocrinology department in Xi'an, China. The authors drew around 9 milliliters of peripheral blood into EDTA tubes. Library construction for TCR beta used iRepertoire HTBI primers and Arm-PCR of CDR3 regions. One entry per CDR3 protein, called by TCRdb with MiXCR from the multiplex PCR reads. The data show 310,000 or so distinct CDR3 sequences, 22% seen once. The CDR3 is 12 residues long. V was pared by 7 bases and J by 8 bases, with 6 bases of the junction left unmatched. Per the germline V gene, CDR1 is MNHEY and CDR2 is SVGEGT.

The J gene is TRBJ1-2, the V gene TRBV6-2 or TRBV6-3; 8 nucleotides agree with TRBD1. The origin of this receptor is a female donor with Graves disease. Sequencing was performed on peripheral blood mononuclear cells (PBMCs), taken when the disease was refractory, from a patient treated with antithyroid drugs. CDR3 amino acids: CASMNSGGGYTF. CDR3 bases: TGTGCCAGCATGAACTCAGGGGGCGGCTACACCTTC.